These 26 T cell receptor beta chains came from one sample sequenced in a study of T cells in Graves' hyperthyroidism and ophthalmopathy. Amplification of TCR beta CDR3 regions was performed using RNA transcripts as template. When the TCR CDR3 underwent first-round RT-PCR, the HTBI primer set was used. TCRdb recomputed calls from the multiplex PCR reads with MiXCR, one row per CDR3 protein. The sample carries about 350,000 distinct CDR3 sequences, around 18% recorded once. Sequencing was done on a sample of blood. The source is a woman between 40 and 50 years old with Graves' ophthalmopathy.

The chain links TRBV6-1 to TRBJ2-7; the match to TRBD1 covers 11 bases. With V trimmed by 4 bases and J by 6 bases, 5 bases remained unmatched. Germline V CDR1 and CDR2: MNHNS, SASEGT. This CDR3 has 14 amino acids. In DNA, the CDR3 is TGTGCCAGCAGTGGTCCCGGGACAGGGGGCGAGCAGTACTTC. As protein: CASSGPGTGGEQYF.

This clonotype has ten or more counts. The gene calls are TRBV28 and TRBJ1-2, with 7 bases identical to TRBD1. V was pared by 6 bases and J by 1 base, with 5 bases of the junction left unmatched. Germline assignment: CDR1 MDHEN and CDR2 SYDVKM. The CDR3 spans 14 residues. The DNA for the CDR3 is TGTGCCAGCAGACGGACAGGCGATAACTATGGCTACACCTTC. It is translated as CASRRTGDNYGYTF.

This clonotype was counted ten times or more. The V call is TRBV9, the J call TRBJ2-7; D may match TRBD1 or TRBD2 (5 bases each). V lost 2 bases to trimming and J lost 2 bases, with 14 bases between them. This CDR3 comprises 15 residues. In germline, CDR1 is SGDLS, CDR2 YYNGEE. The chain's CDR3 is CASSVVPGRTYEQYF. CDR3 sequence (DNA): TGTGCCAGCAGCGTCGTTCCGGGACGGACCTACGAGCAGTACTTC.

This clonotype occurred many times. The CDR3 nucleotides are TGCGCCAGCAGAACTATAATAGCGGGAGGCCTTGTGGATGAGCAGTTCTTC. Translated, it gives CASRTIIAGGLVDEQFF. J is TRBJ2-1 and V is TRBV5-1; 10 bases map to TRBD2. The V segment lost 5 bases and the J segment 8 bases; nucleotides outside the gene matches: 16. The CDR3 consists of 17 residues. CDR1 is SGHRS and CDR2 is YFSETQ in the germline V gene. Full variable domain (outside the CDR3, taken from reference TRBV5-1 and TRBJ2-1): KAGVTQTPRYLIKTRGQQVTLSCSPISGHRSVSWYQQTPGQGLQFLFEYFSETQRNKGNFPGRFSGRQFSNSRSEMNVSTLELGDSALYLCASRTIIAGGLVDEQFFGPGTRLTVL.

In its sample, this clonotype was seen many times. The gene calls are TRBV12-3 or TRBV12-4 and TRBJ1-3; D is unclear. The CDR3 runs 16 residues. Trimming stripped 1 base from V and 0 bases from J, with 10 bases between. This CDR3 reads CASSLGFQSSGNTIYF. As DNA, the CDR3 is TGTGCCAGCAGTTTAGGCTTCCAGAGCTCTGGAAACACCATATATTTT.

In this sample, this clonotype turned up many times. The chain is built from TRBV28 and TRBJ2-5; TRBD1 matches 10 bases. Per germline, CDR1 MDHEN and CDR2 SYDVKM. The CDR3 has 17 amino acids. The trim removed 9 bases at V and 2 bases at J, leaving 15 bases unmatched. The CDR3 loop is CARGDPGTGDLQETQYF. In DNA form, the CDR3 reads TGTGCCAGGGGGGACCCCGGGACAGGGGACCTTCAAGAGACCCAGTACTTC.

This clonotype was counted many times. V is TRBV28 and J is TRBJ1-1, with TRBD1 matching 9 bases. The ends lost 1 base at V and 11 bases at J; junction bases unmatched: 8. Germline V lookup: CDR1 MDHEN, CDR2 SYDVKM. The CDR3 runs 14 residues. Here the CDR3 reads CASSLYGGGQGAFF. The CDR3 DNA is TGTGCCAGCAGTTTATATGGGGGGGGACAGGGTGCTTTCTTT.

The V gene is TRBV2, the J gene TRBJ2-5, with 8 bases identical to TRBD1. With V trimmed by 6 bases and J by 5 bases, 11 bases remained unmatched. The V gene's germline CDR1 is SNHLY and CDR2 FYNNEI. This CDR3 has 15 amino acids. The CDR3: CASSAGQAGGETQYF. CDR3 nucleotides: TGTGCCAGCAGCGCGGGACAGGCTGGGGGGGAGACCCAGTACTTC.

Ten or more counts support this clonotype. The CDR3 loop is CSAYGGEVVYEQYF. CDR3 DNA sequence: TGCAGTGCTTACGGGGGTGAAGTTGTCTACGAGCAGTACTTC. The rearrangement links TRBV20-1 to TRBJ2-7, with D perhaps matching TRBD2 (6 bases). Trimming pared 5 bases from V and 3 bases from J, leaving 17 bases between. The CDR3 extends over 14 amino acids. CDR1 and CDR2 (germline): DFQATT, SNEGSKA (reference sequence).

This rearrangement joins TRBV19 to TRBJ2-5, with unresolved D. The CDR3 is 14 residues long. CDR1 LNHDA and CDR2 SQIVND come from the germline V gene (reference sequence). The V end was cut by 4 bases, the J end by 2 bases, with 11 bases between. This chain's CDR3 is CASSKEYTQETQYF. The CDR3 DNA follows: TGTGCCAGTAGTAAAGAGTATACACAAGAGACCCAGTACTTC.

This clonotype has at least ten counts. V is TRBV24-1 and J is TRBJ2-2; D unclear. Trimming removed 3 bases from V and 5 bases from J, with 9 bases in between. Germline CDR1 and CDR2: KGHDR and SFDVKD. This CDR3 is built from 14 residues. The CDR3 sequence is CATSDTFRTGELFF. In DNA, the CDR3 is TGTGCCACCAGTGATACGTTTAGGACCGGGGAGCTGTTTTTT.

This clonotype was seen at least ten times. The chain has TRBV5-5 and TRBJ1-3; no firm D call. The V gene's germline CDR1 is SGHKS and CDR2 YYEKEE (reference sequence). The CDR3 totals 15 residues. V was shortened by 0 bases and J by 4 bases, with 11 bases between the two germline ends. The CDR3 DNA follows: TGTGCCAGCAGCTTGGTGTACAGAGCCGGAAACACCATATATTTT. The encoded protein is CASSLVYRAGNTIYF.

The chain has TRBV28 and TRBJ2-5; TRBD2 aligns across 7 bases. Germline V CDR1 and CDR2: MDHEN, SYDVKM. V gave up 10 bases and J gave up 2 bases; unmatched junction bases: 4. The length of the CDR3 is 12 residues. In nucleotides, the CDR3 is TGTGCCACGAGCGGGGATCAAGAGACCCAGTACTTC. Its translation: CATSGDQETQYF.

This clonotype was counted ten times or more. The chain is built from TRBV20-1 and TRBJ2-5; TRBD1 matches 8 bases. The CDR3 contains 19 residues. Germline V gives CDR1 DFQATT, CDR2 SNEGSKA (reference sequence). V was pared by 7 bases and J by 0 bases, with 22 bases of the junction left unmatched. For the CDR3, the DNA is TGCAGTGTCCCTTCCGACAGGGGCGTATCCTTAGAAGACCAAGAGACCCAGTACTTC. It yields the protein CSVPSDRGVSLEDQETQYF.

This clonotype came up many times. V is TRBV6-5 and J is TRBJ2-7; 12 bases are shared with TRBD2. CDR3 size: 14 residues. V dropped 5 bases and J dropped 5; count of bases not matched to a gene: 4. CDR1 and CDR2 (germline): MNHEY, SVGAGI. This chain's CDR3 is CASSLTSGSHEQYF. The CDR3 DNA follows: TGTGCCAGCAGTCTGACTAGCGGGAGCCACGAGCAGTACTTC.

The chain carries TRBV2 and TRBJ2-7; D perhaps matches TRBD1 (6 bases). CDR1 is SNHLY and CDR2 is FYNNEI in the germline V gene. CDR3 length: 14 residues. V lost 7 bases to trimming and J lost 4 bases, with 17 bases between them. The CDR3 nucleotides read TGTGCCAGCACCCCGAGACAGGTGATATACGAGCAGTACTTC. As protein: CASTPRQVIYEQYF.

The table lists this clonotype with a few counts. The chain is built from TRBV12-3 or TRBV12-4 and TRBJ2-6; D gene uncertain. Trimming left V 6 bases short and J 0 bases short, with 9 bases between. CDR3 length: 15 residues. The CDR3 region is CASRDGLSGANVLTF. The DNA for the CDR3 is TGTGCCAGCAGGGACGGTCTCTCTGGGGCCAACGTCCTGACTTTC.

This clonotype was recorded at least ten times. The chain links TRBV28 to TRBJ2-2; D perhaps matches TRBD1 (6 bases). This CDR3 is 15 amino acids long. V was pared by 2 bases and J by 8 bases, with 15 bases between. The V gene's germline CDR1 is MDHEN and CDR2 SYDVKM. The CDR3 sequence: CASSLRVQGIGELFF. Written as DNA, the CDR3 is TGTGCCAGCAGTTTAAGAGTGCAGGGGATAGGGGAGCTGTTTTTT.

Concerning this clonotype itself: At one of its ends the junction is not consistent with the germline gene, which may arise from a read error. V and J are TRBV19 and TRBJ2-2; 7 bases map to TRBD2. The germline gives CDR1 LNHDA, CDR2 SQIVND (reference sequence). The CDR3 is 12 amino acids. CDR3 coding DNA: TGCGGGGGAGGGCCCTGCACCGGGGAGCTGTTTTTT. Protein: CGGGPCTGELFF.

Many counts were recorded for this clonotype. The chain is built from TRBV6-2 or TRBV6-3 and TRBJ2-4; the match to TRBD1 covers 8 bases. The CDR3 spans 15 residues. Trimming at V came to 6 bases and at J to 1 base, leaving 5 bases not matched to a gene. CDR1 is MNHEY, CDR2 SVGEGT, per germline. The CDR3 loop reads CASRFRGLAKNIQYF. CDR3 nucleotide sequence: TGTGCCAGCAGGTTCAGGGGGCTTGCCAAAAACATTCAGTACTTC.

This clonotype was found a few times. The genes are TRBV6-1 and TRBJ1-2; D is unresolved. Trimming stripped 0 bases from V and 4 bases from J, with 9 bases between. The germline CDR1 and CDR2 sequences are MNHNS and SASEGT. The CDR3 loop spans 14 amino acids. CDR3 in amino acids: CASSEASGIYGYTF. CDR3 sequence (DNA): TGTGCCAGCAGTGAAGCCTCGGGGATCTATGGCTACACCTTC.

This clonotype has a count of ten or more. This chain connects TRBV28 to TRBJ2-5, with 7 bases aligning to TRBD2. The germline CDR1 and CDR2 sequences are MDHEN and SYDVKM. The CDR3 spans 15 residues. V dropped 2 bases and J dropped 1; count of bases not matched to a gene: 4. CDR3: CASSLLERGQETQYF. The CDR3 coding sequence is TGTGCCAGCAGTTTACTTGAGCGGGGCCAAGAGACCCAGTACTTC.

The V and J genes are TRBV2 and TRBJ1-1; D possibly corresponds to TRBD1 (6 bases). Deletions cut 5 bases from V and 1 base from J, with 20 bases between. The CDR3 is 17 residues long. Germline V gives CDR1 SNHLY, CDR2 FYNNEI. The CDR3 loop reads CASSQTLRTVWNTEAFF. The CDR3 DNA follows: TGTGCCAGCAGTCAGACCCTTAGGACAGTCTGGAACACTGAAGCTTTCTTT.

The sample holds many counts of this clonotype. The rearrangement uses TRBV2 and TRBJ2-2, with 7 bases identical to TRBD2. With V trimmed by 1 base and J by 2 bases, 1 base remained unmatched. Germline loops: CDR1 SNHLY, CDR2 FYNNEI. The CDR3 runs 15 residues. Here the CDR3 reads CASSEGTRNTGELFF. CDR3 sequence (DNA): TGTGCCAGCAGTGAAGGGACTAGAAACACCGGGGAGCTGTTTTTT.

Ten or more counts support this clonotype. The chain joins TRBV19 to TRBJ1-1; no clear D gene. The CDR3 extends over 16 amino acids. Trimming removed 0 bases from V and 0 bases from J, with 11 bases in between. Germline lookup yields CDR1 LNHDA and CDR2 SQIVND (reference sequence). The CDR3 sequence is CASSIDGAEMNTEAFF. The CDR3 DNA follows: TGTGCCAGTAGTATAGACGGCGCCGAAATGAACACTGAAGCTTTCTTT.

A single count supports this clonotype. The V and J genes are TRBV2 and TRBJ1-2; D unresolved. The CDR3 runs 15 residues. Germline assignment: CDR1 SNHLY and CDR2 FYNNEI. The V end lost 6 bases, the J end lost 0 bases, and 14 bases lay between the germline ends. The CDR3 bases are TGTGCCAGCAGCCAAACGTTGTCTGCTAACTATGGCTACACCTTC. Amino acid sequence: CASSQTLSANYGYTF.